This TCR beta chain was identified during a study of technical replicates of blood from a few donors. CDR1 is SGDLS and CDR2 is YYNGEE in the germline V gene. With V trimmed by 3 bases and J by 2 bases, 5 bases remained unmatched. This CDR3 region has 16 residues. Sequencing used immunoSEQ multiplex PCR; TCRdb keeps in-frame clones, though not all of them. The table includes 45,000 to 55,000 clones, 94% detected once. The receptor was derived from a human donor in good health. Sequencing was performed on T cells isolated from PBMCs. The V gene is TRBV9, the J gene TRBJ2-1; 10 bases map to TRBD1. CDR3 nucleotide sequence: TGTGCCAGCAGCGCCCGCGGGACAGGGGCCTACAATGAGCAGTTCTTC. Residues: CASSARGTGAYNEQFF.